This TCR beta chain was identified during a study of cytomegalovirus exposure and HLA in healthy donors. The study's findings and limits: Both high specificity and high sensitivity reportedly marked the classifier's diagnosis of cytomegalovirus status.

With 60 Vbeta and 13 Jbeta primers, the PCR was carried out. Measured with immunoSEQ multiplex PCR; TCRdb has only the in-frame clones, and not every one. The sample holds just over 95,000 clones; over 70% are singletons and the top ten take around 5.3%. Of note for this clone: Its antigen is currently unknown.

J gave up 9 bases and V 2 bases, and 10 bases lay outside the gene matches. The length of the CDR3 is 15 residues. Germline values: CDR1 SGHNT, CDR2 YYREEE (reference sequence). The chain is built from TRBV5-4 and TRBJ2-3, with 9 bases that match TRBD2. The sequencing input was PBMCs. The sequence was collected from a woman between 40 and 55 years old in good health and CMV-seronegative. The CDR3 sequence is CASSFMSGGPTTQYF. The CDR3 region has the DNA TGTGCCAGCAGCTTCATGAGCGGGGGGCCAACGACGCAGTATTTT.